This T cell receptor (beta chain) was identified during a study of cytomegalovirus exposure and HLA in healthy donors. At sampling all donors were nominally healthy, likely with unrecorded immune exposures. Trimming at V came to 5 bases and at J to 3 bases, leaving 4 bases not matched to a gene. This CDR3 contains 16 residues. Germline V gene sequence: CDR1 SEHNR, CDR2 FQNEAQ (reference sequence). Study observations and caveats: Many donors shared some public TCRs, even though most TCR sequences were rare. In a later analysis, TCR beta V- and J-gene trimming was associated with a missense DCLRE1C variant. In vitro testing confirmed a few CMV-associated chains as specific for CMV antigens.

A word on this clone: The antigen remains undetermined.

This PCR relied on a set of 60 Vbeta primers and 13 Jbeta primers. Sequencing used immunoSEQ multiplex PCR; TCRdb keeps in-frame clones, though not all of them. The data show about 120,000 clones, 60% to 85% seen once. Sequenced input: PBMCs. The chain has TRBV7-9 and TRBJ2-3, with TRBD2 matching over 14 bases. This TCR came from a woman younger than 30 in good health and CMV-seronegative. The CDR3 loop is CASSAGTSGGTDTQYF. CDR3 bases: TGTGCCAGCAGCGCCGGGACTAGCGGGGGTACAGATACGCAGTATTTT. The whole variable domain, filled in from reference TRBV7-9 and TRBJ2-3, reads DTGVSQNPRHKITKRGQNVTFRCDPISEHNRLYWYRQTLGQGPEFLTYFQNEAQLEKSRLLSDRFSAERPKGSFSTLEIQRTEQGDSAMYLCASSAGTSGGTDTQYFGPGTRLTVL.